This T cell receptor beta chain emerged from a study of T cell changes during pregnancy in multiple sclerosis. V dropped 2 bases and J dropped 0; count of bases not matched to a gene: 4. The CDR3 is 15 residues long. Per the germline V gene, CDR1 is SGHNT and CDR2 is YENEEA. The data were produced by immunoSEQ multiplex PCR, yet TCRdb's version contains in-frame clones alone and is incomplete. The sample consists of about 62,000 clones, roughly nine tenths of them appearing once. This clone was detected a few times. Material: peripheral blood, obtained in the first trimester of pregnancy. This chain uses TRBV11-3 with TRBJ2-7; the match to TRBD2 covers 7 bases. This clonotype originated in a female donor with multiple sclerosis, enrolled in a pregnancy study. The CDR3 loop reads CASSLSGGGSYEQYF. DNA for the CDR3: TGTGCCAGCAGCTTATCCGGCGGGGGCTCCTACGAGCAGTACTTC. The variable domain in full, completed from reference TRBV11-3 and TRBJ2-7, reads EAGVVQSPRYKIIEKKQPVAFWCNPISGHNTLYWYLQNLGQGPELLIRYENEEAVDDSQLPKDRFSAERLKGVDSTLKIQPAELGDSAVYLCASSLSGGGSYEQYFGPGTRLTVT.